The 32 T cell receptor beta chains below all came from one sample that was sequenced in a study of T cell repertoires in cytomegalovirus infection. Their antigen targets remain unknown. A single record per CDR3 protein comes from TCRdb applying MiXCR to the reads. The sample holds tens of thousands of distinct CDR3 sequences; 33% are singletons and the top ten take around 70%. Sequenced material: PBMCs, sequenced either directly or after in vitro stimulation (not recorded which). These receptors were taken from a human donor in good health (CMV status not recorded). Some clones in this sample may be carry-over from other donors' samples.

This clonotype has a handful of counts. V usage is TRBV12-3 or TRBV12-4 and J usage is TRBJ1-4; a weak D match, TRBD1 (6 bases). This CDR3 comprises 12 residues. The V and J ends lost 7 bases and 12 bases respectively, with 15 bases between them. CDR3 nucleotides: TGTGCCAGCAACACGGAGGGGGGGGAACTGTTTTTT. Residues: CASNTEGGELFF.

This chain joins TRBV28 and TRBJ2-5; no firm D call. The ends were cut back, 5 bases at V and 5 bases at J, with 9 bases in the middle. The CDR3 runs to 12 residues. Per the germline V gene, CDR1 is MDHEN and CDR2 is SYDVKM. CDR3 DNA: TGTGCCAGCAGTGCCCAATCCGAGACCCAGTACTTC. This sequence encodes CASSAQSETQYF.

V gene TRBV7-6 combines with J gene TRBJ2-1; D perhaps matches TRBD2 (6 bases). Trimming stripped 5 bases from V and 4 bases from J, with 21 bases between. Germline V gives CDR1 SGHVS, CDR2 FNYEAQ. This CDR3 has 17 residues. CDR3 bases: TGTGCCAGCAGCCTGGGTAGTCGGGGGAGGAAGTACAATGAGCAGTTCTTC. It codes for CASSLGSRGRKYNEQFF.

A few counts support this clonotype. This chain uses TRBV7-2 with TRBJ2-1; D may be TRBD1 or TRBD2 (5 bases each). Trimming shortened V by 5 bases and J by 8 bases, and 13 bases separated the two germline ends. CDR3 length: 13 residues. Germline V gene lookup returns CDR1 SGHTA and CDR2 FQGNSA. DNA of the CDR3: TGTGCCAGCAGCGTACGAGGGGATTATGAGCAGTTCTTC. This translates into CASSVRGDYEQFF.

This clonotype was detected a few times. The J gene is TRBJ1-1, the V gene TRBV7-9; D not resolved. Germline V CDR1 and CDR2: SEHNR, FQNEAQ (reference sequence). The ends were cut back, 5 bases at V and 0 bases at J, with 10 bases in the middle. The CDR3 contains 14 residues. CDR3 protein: CASSRLDLNTEAFF. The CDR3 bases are TGTGCCAGCAGCAGACTGGATCTGAACACTGAAGCTTTCTTT.

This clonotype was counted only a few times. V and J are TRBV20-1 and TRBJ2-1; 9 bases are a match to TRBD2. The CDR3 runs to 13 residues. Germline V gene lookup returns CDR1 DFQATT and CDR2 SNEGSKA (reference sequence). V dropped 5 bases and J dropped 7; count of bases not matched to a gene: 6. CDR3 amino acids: CSAFLAGSNEQFF. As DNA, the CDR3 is TGCAGTGCTTTCCTAGCGGGATCTAATGAGCAGTTCTTC.

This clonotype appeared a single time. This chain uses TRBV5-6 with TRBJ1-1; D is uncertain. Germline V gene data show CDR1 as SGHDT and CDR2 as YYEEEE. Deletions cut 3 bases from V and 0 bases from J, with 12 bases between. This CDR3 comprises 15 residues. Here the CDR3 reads CASSWGGPVNTEAFF. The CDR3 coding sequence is TGTGCCAGCAGCTGGGGAGGACCGGTGAACACTGAAGCTTTCTTT.

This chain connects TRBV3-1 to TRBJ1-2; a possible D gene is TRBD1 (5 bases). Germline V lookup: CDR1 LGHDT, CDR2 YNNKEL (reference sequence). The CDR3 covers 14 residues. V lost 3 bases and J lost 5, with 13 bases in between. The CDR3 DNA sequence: TGTGCCAGCAGCCACACAGGACGTCTTTATGGCTACACCTTC. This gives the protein CASSHTGRLYGYTF.

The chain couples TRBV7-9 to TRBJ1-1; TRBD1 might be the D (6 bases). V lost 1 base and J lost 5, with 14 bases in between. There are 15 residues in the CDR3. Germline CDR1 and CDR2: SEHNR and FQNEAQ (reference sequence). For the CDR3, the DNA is TGTGCCAGCAGCTTAGTTCGGACAGCAGTAACTGAAGCTTTCTTT. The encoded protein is CASSLVRTAVTEAFF.

CDR3 in amino acids: CASSRDSGWNSPLHF. In DNA, the CDR3 is TGTGCCAGCAGCAGGGACTCCGGATGGAATTCACCCCTCCACTTT. This sequence joins TRBV6-5 and TRBJ1-6, with D tentatively TRBD1 (5 bases). Trimming removed 6 bases from V and 7 bases from J, with 16 bases in between. The CDR3 runs 15 residues. Germline V lookup: CDR1 MNHEY, CDR2 SVGAGI.

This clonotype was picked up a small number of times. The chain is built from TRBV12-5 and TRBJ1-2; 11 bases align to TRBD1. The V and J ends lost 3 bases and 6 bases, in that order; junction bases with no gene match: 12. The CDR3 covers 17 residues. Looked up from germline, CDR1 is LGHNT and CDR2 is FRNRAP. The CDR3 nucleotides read TGTGCTAGTGGTTTAGAGGACAGGGGGCGCATTTTTAATGGCTACACCTTC. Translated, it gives CASGLEDRGRIFNGYTF.

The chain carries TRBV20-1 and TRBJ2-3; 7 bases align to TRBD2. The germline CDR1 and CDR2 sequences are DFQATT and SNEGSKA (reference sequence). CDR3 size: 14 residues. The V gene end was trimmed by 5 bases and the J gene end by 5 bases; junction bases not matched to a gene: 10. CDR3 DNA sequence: TGCAGTGCTTCCTTGGGGAGGGCGGGAGATACGCAGTATTTT. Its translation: CSASLGRAGDTQYF.

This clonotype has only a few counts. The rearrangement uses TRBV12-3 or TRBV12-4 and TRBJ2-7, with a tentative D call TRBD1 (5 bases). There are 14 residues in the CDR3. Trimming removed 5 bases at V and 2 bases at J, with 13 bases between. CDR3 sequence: CASSPHQGTYEQYF. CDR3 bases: TGTGCCAGCAGTCCCCACCAGGGTACCTACGAGCAGTACTTC.

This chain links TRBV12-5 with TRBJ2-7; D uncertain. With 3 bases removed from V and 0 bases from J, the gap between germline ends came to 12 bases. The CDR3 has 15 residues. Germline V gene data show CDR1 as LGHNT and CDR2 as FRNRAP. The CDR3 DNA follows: TGTGCTAGTGGTTTTAGACTGGAAAGCTCCTACGAGCAGTACTTC. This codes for CASGFRLESSYEQYF.

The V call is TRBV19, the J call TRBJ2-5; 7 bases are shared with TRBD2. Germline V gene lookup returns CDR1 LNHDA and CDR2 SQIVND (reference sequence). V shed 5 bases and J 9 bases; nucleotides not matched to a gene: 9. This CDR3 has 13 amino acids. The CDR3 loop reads CASSAAGVAAQYF. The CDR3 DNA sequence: TGTGCCAGTAGTGCTGCGGGGGTTGCGGCCCAGTACTTC.

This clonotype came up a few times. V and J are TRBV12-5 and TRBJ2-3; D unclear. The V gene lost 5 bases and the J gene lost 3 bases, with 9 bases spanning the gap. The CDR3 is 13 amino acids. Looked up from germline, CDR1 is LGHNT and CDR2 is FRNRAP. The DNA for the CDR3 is TGTGCTAGTGGTCTTAGCATAACAGATACGCAGTATTTT. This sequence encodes CASGLSITDTQYF.

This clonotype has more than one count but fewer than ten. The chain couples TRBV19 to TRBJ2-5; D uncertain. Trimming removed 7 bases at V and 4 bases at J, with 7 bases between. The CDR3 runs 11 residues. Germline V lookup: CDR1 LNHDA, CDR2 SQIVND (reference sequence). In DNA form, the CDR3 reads TGTGCCAGTAAGGGTGGAGAGACCCAGTACTTC. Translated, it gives CASKGGETQYF.

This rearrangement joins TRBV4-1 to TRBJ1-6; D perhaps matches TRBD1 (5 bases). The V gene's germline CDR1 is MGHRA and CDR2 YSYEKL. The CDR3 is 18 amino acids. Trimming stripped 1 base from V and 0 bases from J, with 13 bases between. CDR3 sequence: CASSQGTGLSSYNSPLHF. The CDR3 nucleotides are TGCGCCAGCAGCCAAGGGACGGGGCTGAGCTCCTATAATTCACCCCTCCACTTT.

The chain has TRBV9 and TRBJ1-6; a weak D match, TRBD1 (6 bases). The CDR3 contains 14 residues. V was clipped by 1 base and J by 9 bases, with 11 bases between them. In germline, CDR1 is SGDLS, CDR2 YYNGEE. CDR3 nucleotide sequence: TGTGCCAGCAGCGTATCGGACAGAGGTTCACCCCTCCACTTT. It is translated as CASSVSDRGSPLHF.

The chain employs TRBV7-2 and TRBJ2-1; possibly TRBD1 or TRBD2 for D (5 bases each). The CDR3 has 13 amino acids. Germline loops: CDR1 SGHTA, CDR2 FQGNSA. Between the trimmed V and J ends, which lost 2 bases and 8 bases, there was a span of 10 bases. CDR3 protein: CASSLTGAHEQFF. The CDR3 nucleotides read TGTGCCAGCAGCTTAACCGGGGCCCATGAGCAGTTCTTC.

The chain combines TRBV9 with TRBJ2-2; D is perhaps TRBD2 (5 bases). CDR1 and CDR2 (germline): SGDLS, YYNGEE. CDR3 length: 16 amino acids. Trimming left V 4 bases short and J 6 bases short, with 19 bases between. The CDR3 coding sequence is TGTGCCAGCAGCACTCGGACGGAGGTATTCGCCGGGGAGCTGTTTTTT. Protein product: CASSTRTEVFAGELFF.

The CDR3 DNA sequence: TGTGCCAGCAGCCCGACAGGAGGGGAAGAGACCCAGTACTTC. It codes for CASSPTGGEETQYF. The rearrangement joins TRBV7-9 to TRBJ2-5; D may be TRBD1 or TRBD2 (6 bases each). CDR1 and CDR2 from the germline V gene are SEHNR and FQNEAQ (reference sequence). The ends were cut back, 5 bases at V and 3 bases at J, with 13 bases in the middle. The length of the CDR3 is 14 residues.

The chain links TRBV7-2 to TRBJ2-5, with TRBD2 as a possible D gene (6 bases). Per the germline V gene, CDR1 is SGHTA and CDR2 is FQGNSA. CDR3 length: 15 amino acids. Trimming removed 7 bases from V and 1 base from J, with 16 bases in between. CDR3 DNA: TGTGCCAGCACTGGCTGGGGGGTCGCCCAAGAGACCCAGTACTTC. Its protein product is CASTGWGVAQETQYF.

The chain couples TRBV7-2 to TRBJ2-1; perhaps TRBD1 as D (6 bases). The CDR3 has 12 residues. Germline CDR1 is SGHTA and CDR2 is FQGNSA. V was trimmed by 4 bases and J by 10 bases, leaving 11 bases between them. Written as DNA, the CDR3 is TGTGCCAGCAGCTCCCCCGGGACAGAGCAGTTCTTC. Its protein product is CASSSPGTEQFF.

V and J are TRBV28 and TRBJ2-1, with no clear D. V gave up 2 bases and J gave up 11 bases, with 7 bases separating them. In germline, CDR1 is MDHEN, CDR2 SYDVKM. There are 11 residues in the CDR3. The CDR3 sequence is CASSLNRQQFF. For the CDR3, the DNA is TGTGCCAGCAGTTTAAATCGGCAGCAGTTCTTC.

This chain's CDR3 is CSAPPGLASDTQYF. CDR3 DNA: TGCAGTGCTCCGCCGGGACTAGCGAGCGATACGCAGTATTTT. The chain carries TRBV20-1 and TRBJ2-3; TRBD2 matches at 10 bases. The germline V gene has CDR1 DFQATT and CDR2 SNEGSKA (reference sequence). After removal of 5 bases from V and 6 bases from J, the junction contained 8 bases not matched to a gene. CDR3 size: 14 residues.

CDR3 in DNA: TGTGCCAGCAGTTACTCTTGGATCTTCTCTATCGGCGACACTGAAGCTTTCTTT. It translates to CASSYSWIFSIGDTEAFF. The rearrangement joins TRBV6-2 or TRBV6-3 to TRBJ1-1, with D hard to call. The CDR3 has 18 amino acids. Between the trimmed V and J ends, which lost 0 bases and 3 bases, there was a span of 20 bases. Germline loops: CDR1 MNHEY, CDR2 SVGEGT.

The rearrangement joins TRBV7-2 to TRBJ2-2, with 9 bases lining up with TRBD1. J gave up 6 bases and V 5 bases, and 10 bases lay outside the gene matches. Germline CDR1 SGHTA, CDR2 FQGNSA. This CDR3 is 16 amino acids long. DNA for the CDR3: TGTGCCAGCAGCACGACAGGGGGAATCTTCGCCGGGGAGCTGTTTTTT. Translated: CASSTTGGIFAGELFF.

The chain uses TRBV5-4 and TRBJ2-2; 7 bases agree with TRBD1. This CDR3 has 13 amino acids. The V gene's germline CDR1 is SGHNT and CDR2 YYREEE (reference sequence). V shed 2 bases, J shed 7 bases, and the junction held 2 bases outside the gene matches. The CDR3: CASSLGGRGELFF. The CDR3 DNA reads TGTGCCAGCAGCTTAGGGGGCCGCGGGGAGCTGTTTTTT.

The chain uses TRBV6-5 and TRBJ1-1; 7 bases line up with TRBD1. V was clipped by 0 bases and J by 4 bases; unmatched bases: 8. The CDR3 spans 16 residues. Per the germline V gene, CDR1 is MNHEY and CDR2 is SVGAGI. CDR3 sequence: CASSYSNYDRATEAFF. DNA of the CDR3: TGTGCCAGCAGTTACTCGAACTATGACAGGGCCACTGAAGCTTTCTTT.

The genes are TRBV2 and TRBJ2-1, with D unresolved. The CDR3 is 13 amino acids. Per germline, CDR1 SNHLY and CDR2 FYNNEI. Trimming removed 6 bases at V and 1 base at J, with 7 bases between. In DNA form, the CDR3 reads TGTGCCAGCAGGCTAGAATCCTACAATGAGCAGTTCTTC. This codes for CASRLESYNEQFF.

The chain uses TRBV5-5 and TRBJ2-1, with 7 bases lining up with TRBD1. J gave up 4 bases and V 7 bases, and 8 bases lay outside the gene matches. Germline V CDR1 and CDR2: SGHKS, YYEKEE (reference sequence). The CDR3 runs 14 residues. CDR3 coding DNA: TGTGCCAGCTTCCCGACAGGGTTTTACAATGAGCAGTTCTTC. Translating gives CASFPTGFYNEQFF.